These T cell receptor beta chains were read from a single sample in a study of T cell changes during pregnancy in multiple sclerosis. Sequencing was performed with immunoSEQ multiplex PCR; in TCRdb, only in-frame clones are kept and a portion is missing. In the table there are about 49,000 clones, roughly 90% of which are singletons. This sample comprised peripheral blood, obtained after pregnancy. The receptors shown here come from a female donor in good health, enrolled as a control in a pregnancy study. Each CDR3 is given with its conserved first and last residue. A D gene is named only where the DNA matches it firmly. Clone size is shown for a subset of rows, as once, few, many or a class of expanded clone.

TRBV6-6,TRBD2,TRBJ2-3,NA,CASRPRLAGVTDTQYF,TGTGCCAGCAGACCCCGACTAGCGGGGGTCACAGATACGCAGTATTTT
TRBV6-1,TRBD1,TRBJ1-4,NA,CASSEVRRGVEKLFF,TGTGCCAGCAGTGAAGTCCGCAGGGGGGTCGAAAAACTGTTTTTT
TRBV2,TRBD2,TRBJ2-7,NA,CASRPTSGAALYEQYF,TGTGCCAGCAGACCTACGAGCGGGGCCGCGCTGTACGAGCAGTACTTC
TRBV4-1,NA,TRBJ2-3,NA,CASSQDPTDTQYF,TGCGCCAGCAGCCAAGATCCGACAGATACGCAGTATTTT
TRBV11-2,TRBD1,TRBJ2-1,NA,CASSSDRVGNEQFF,TGTGCCAGCAGCTCGGACAGGGTCGGGAATGAGCAGTTCTTC
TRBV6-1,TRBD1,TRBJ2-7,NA,CASSETETGSHEQYF,TGTGCCAGCAGTGAAACCGAGACAGGGTCCCACGAGCAGTACTTC
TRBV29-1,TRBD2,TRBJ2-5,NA,CSVEAGGRLETQYF,TGCAGCGTTGAAGCTGGCGGGAGGTTGGAGACCCAGTACTTC
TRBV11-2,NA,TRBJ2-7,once,CASSLGQGIVYEQYF,TGTGCCAGCAGCCTGGGGCAGGGTATAGTCTACGAGCAGTACTTC
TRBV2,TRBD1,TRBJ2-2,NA,CASSLTGGWTGELFF,TGTGCCAGCAGCTTGACAGGGGGCTGGACCGGGGAGCTGTTTTTT
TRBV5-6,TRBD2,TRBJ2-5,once,CASSLGLAGGEETQYF,TGTGCCAGCAGCTTGGGACTAGCGGGGGGTGAAGAGACCCAGTACTTC
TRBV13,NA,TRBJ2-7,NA,CASSLRGTGRYEQYF,TGTGCCAGCAGCTTACGGGGAACAGGGCGTTACGAGCAGTACTTC
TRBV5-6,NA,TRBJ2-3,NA,CASSVTGRRTDTQYF,TGTGCCAGCAGCGTAACCGGGAGACGCACAGATACGCAGTATTTT
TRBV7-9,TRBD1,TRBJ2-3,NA,CASSEGGTGGPDTQYF,TGTGCCAGCAGTGAAGGTGGGACAGGGGGCCCAGATACGCAGTATTTT
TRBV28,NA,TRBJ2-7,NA,CASSLQLRDFSYEQYF,TGTGCCAGCAGTTTGCAACTCCGGGACTTTTCCTACGAGCAGTACTTC
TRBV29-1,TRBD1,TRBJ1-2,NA,CSVRDRDSGYTF,TGCAGCGTCAGGGACAGGGACTCTGGCTACACCTTC
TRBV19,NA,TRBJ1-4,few,CASSPGQSANEKLFF,TGTGCCAGTAGCCCCGGACAGTCGGCTAATGAAAAACTGTTTTTT
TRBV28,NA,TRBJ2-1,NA,CASSPAGLGESYYNEQFF,TGTGCCAGCAGTCCCGCCGGCCTGGGAGAATCCTACTACAATGAGCAGTTCTTC
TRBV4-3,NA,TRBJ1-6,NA,CASRRGGSGVNSPLHF,TGCGCCAGCAGACGGGGTGGGTCGGGGGTAAATTCACCCCTCCACTTT
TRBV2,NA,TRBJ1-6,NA,CARGRVNNSPLHF,TGTGCCAGGGGGAGAGTTAATAATTCACCCCTCCACTTT
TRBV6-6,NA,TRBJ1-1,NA,CASIQKNTEAFF,TGTGCCAGCATTCAGAAGAACACTGAAGCTTTCTTT
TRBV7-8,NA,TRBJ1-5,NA,CASRRNRGVGNRQPQHF,TGTGCCAGCAGACGAAATAGGGGTGTGGGGAACCGGCAGCCCCAGCATTTT
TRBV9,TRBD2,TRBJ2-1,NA,CASSHRMGGGSYNEQFF,TGTGCCAGCAGCCATCGGATGGGGGGAGGGTCCTACAATGAGCAGTTCTTC
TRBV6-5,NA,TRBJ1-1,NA,CASSLGQNTEAFF,TGTGCCAGCAGTTTGGGACAGAACACTGAAGCTTTCTTT
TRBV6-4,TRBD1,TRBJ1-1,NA,CASGGQGARGTEAFF,TGTGCCAGCGGTGGGCAGGGGGCGCGGGGGACTGAAGCTTTCTTT
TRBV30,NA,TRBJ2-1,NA,CAWSVMRDEQFF,TGTGCCTGGAGTGTCATGAGGGATGAGCAGTTCTTC
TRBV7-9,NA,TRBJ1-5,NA,CASSMGSNSNQPQHF,TGTGCCAGCAGTATGGGCAGCAATAGCAATCAGCCCCAGCATTTT
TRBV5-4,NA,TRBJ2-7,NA,CASSWGPDSYEQYF,TGTGCCAGCAGCTGGGGGCCAGATTCCTACGAGCAGTACTTC
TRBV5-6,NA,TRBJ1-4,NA,CASSLNRASNEKLFF,TGTGCCAGCAGCTTAAACAGGGCCTCTAATGAAAAACTGTTTTTT
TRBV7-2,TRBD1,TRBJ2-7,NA,CASSLVSLNRGEQYF,TGTGCCAGCAGCTTAGTTTCTCTGAACAGGGGCGAGCAGTACTTC
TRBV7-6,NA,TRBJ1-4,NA,CASSLALQGRTNEKLFF,TGTGCCAGCAGCTTAGCGTTGCAGGGAAGAACTAATGAAAAACTGTTTTTT
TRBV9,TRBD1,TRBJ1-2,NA,CASTSGQPYGYTF,TGTGCCAGCACATCGGGACAGCCCTATGGCTACACCTTC
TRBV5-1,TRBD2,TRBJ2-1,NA,CASSSVAGGLSNEQFF,TGCGCCAGCAGCTCCGTAGCGGGGGGGCTTTCCAATGAGCAGTTCTTC
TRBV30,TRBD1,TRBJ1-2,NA,CAWSSPGQENYGYTF,TGTGCCTGGAGTTCTCCGGGACAGGAAAACTATGGCTACACCTTC
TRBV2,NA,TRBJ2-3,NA,CASRPSGADRSTDTQYF,TGTGCCAGCAGACCATCAGGGGCCGACAGAAGCACAGATACGCAGTATTTT
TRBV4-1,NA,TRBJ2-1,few,CASSHPRLVRSYNEQFF,TGCGCCAGCAGCCATCCCCGATTAGTGCGCTCCTACAATGAGCAGTTCTTC
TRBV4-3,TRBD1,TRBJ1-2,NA,CASSQSPGQNYGYTF,TGCGCCAGCAGCCAATCCCCGGGACAGAACTATGGCTACACCTTC
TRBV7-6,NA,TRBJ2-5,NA,CASSLAGRIEETQYF,TGTGCCAGCAGCTTAGCGGGGCGGATCGAAGAGACCCAGTACTTC
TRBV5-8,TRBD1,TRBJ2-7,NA,CASILVTRQGTWLYEQYF,TGTGCCAGCATCCTGGTAACTAGACAGGGAACGTGGTTGTACGAGCAGTACTTC
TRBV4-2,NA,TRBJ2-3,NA,CASSQEVGLALTDTQYF,TGTGCCAGCAGCCAAGAGGTAGGGCTAGCCCTCACAGATACGCAGTATTTT
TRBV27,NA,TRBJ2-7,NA,CASSLGRNEQYF,TGTGCCAGCAGTTTGGGCAGGAATGAGCAGTACTTC
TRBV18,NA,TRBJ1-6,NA,CASSPRYREGWDSPLHF,TGTGCCAGCTCACCACGTTATCGGGAGGGGTGGGATTCACCCCTCCACTTT
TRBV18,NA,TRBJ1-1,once,CASSPKAGAGTTEAFF,TGTGCCAGCTCGCCAAAGGCGGGCGCGGGGACCACTGAAGCTTTCTTT